The T cell receptor (beta chain) under discussion was sequenced for a study of cytomegalovirus exposure and HLA in healthy donors. Study findings and constraints: High sensitivity and specificity were reportedly achieved when the classifier diagnosed cytomegalovirus status. There were a few CMV-associated chains whose specificity for CMV antigens was confirmed in vitro. Associated with cytomegalovirus, according to the listing, were some 180 TCR beta chains.

Repertoires were generated with immunoSEQ multiplex PCR, while TCRdb's copy carries only in-frame clones and drops some. The table includes fewer than 350,000 clones, 85% to 90% detected once. The validation cohort, a group of some 120 subjects, included the donors and was separate from the approximately 660-subject first cohort. A word on this clone: Its antigen is unknown.

CDR1 and CDR2 from the germline V gene are SGHTA and FQGNSA. J was trimmed by 4 bases and V by 5 bases; bases with no gene match: 9. This CDR3 is built from 16 residues. The sample taken for sequencing was PBMCs. The chain combines TRBV7-2 with TRBJ1-2; 11 bases line up with TRBD1. This TCR derives from a woman aged 18 to 35 in good health and CMV-seronegative. This CDR3 reads CASSKQGQGALYGYTF. In DNA, the CDR3 is TGTGCCAGCAGCAAACAAGGACAGGGGGCACTCTATGGCTACACCTTC.